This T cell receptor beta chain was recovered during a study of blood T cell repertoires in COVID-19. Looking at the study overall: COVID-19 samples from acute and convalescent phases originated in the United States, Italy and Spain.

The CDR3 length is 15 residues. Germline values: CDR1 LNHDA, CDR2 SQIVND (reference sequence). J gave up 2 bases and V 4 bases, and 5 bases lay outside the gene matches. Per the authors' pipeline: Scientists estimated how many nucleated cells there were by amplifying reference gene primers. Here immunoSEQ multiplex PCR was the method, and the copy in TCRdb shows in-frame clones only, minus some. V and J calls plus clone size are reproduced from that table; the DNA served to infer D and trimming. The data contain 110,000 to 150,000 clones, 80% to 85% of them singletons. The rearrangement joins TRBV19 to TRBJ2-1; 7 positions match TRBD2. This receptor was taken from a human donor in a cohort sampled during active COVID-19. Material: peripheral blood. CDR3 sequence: CASSTLSGTYNEQFF. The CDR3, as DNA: TGTGCCAGTAGTACGCTGAGCGGGACCTACAATGAGCAGTTCTTC. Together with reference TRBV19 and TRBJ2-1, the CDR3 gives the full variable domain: DGGITQSPKYLFRKEGQNVTLSCEQNLNHDAMYWYRQDPGQGLRLIYYSQIVNDFQKGDIAEGYSVSREKKESFPLTVTSAQKNPTAFYLCASSTLSGTYNEQFFGPGTRLTVL.